Listed below are T cell receptor beta chains from one sample, sequenced in a study of cytomegalovirus exposure and HLA in healthy donors. Clones were read by immunoSEQ multiplex PCR, and TCRdb kept only the in-frame ones, dropping some. Among some 150,000 clones listed, around three quarters were seen once. Input material: PBMCs. These receptor sequences come from a man aged 40-55 years in good health and CMV-seronegative. Both conserved end residues are part of each CDR3.

len | v_gene | CDR3aa
13 | TRBV6-1 | CASRDSPNQPQHF
14 | TRBV6-1 | CASSETGSKNIQYF
13 | TRBV19 | CASSLRETWEQYF
15 | TRBV19 | CASSRTRTGGQKLFF
14 | TRBV6-5 | CTSRAQGASETQYF
15 | TRBV5-1 | CASSLGQGTYNEQFF
11 | TRBV29-1 | CSVTGQETQYF
11 | TRBV7-9 | CSSSHTNEQYF
13 | TRBV7-2 | CASSLGRGREQFF
10 | TRBV2 | CASSRGEQYF
17 | TRBV15 | CATSRDAGQRSNQPQHF
14 | TRBV5-1 | CASSTTSGSYEQYF
15 | TRBV5-1 | CASSPLAGDSHEQYF
16 | TRBV7-8 | CASSLAGTGVTYEQYF
13 | TRBV21-1 | CASTSGYTDTQYF
15 | TRBV7-9 | CASSRLAQEQETQYF
15 | TRBV5-4 | CASSLQGAPNNEQFF
17 | TRBV4-1 | CASSQDSQGFAHQPQHF
15 | TRBV28 | CASSFGGGGTGELFF
14 | TRBV28 | CASRLANSYNEQFF
15 | TRBV30 | CAWSVTDTSQETQYF
14 | TRBV5-1 | CASQAGGITGELFF
15 | TRBV5-1 | CASAERQGSRYEQYF
17 | TRBV15 | CATSRDPAGAASDTQYF
15 | TRBV6-5 | CASSLVGVSHNEQFF
14 | TRBV5-4 | CASSPGQGTDTQYF
11 | TRBV30 | CAWSGRYEQYF
13 | TRBV6-5 | CASRYLGGHRYTF
18 | TRBV27 | CASSLSPVGLAGRSEQFF
15 | TRBV7-2 | CASSLSRSLNTEAFF
15 | TRBV5-1 | CASSLESSGNDEQFF
15 | TRBV10-1 | CASSERGAPRGEQFF
14 | TRBV18 | CASSPTGTNYGYTF
15 | TRBV6-1 | CASSADRDPYNEQFF
18 | TRBV6-1 | CASSGGQAKSSYNSPLHF
12 | TRBV6-6 | CASVGGSEKLFF
17 | TRBV4-1 | CASSQESLAGPVGTQYF
14 | TRBV5-1 | CASSLSGATNSQYF
11 | TRBV18 | CASSPKETQYF
14 | TRBV29-1 | CSDRTSFGKNSQYF
19 | TRBV7-9 | CASSLGRTSGRNSSYEQYF
15 | TRBV4-3 | CASSQDLLSNQPQHF
13 | TRBV19 | CASRDRVPGEQYF
15 | TRBV4-3 | CASSRQGGEGSPLHF
14 | TRBV15 | CATSRGGNRGEQYF
13 | TRBV28 | CASSQGGGYGYTF
13 | TRBV6-5 | CASSYEGWTEAFF
14 | TRBV25-1 | CASSDGHWNTEAFF
15 | TRBV7-2 | CASSRSGQGLYEQYF
15 | TRBV9 | CASSVGQVSQETQYF
15 | TRBV19 | CASSIWWERSSEQFF
9 | TRBV29-1 | CSVECTEFF
13 | TRBV6-6 | CASSYPPGNEQFF